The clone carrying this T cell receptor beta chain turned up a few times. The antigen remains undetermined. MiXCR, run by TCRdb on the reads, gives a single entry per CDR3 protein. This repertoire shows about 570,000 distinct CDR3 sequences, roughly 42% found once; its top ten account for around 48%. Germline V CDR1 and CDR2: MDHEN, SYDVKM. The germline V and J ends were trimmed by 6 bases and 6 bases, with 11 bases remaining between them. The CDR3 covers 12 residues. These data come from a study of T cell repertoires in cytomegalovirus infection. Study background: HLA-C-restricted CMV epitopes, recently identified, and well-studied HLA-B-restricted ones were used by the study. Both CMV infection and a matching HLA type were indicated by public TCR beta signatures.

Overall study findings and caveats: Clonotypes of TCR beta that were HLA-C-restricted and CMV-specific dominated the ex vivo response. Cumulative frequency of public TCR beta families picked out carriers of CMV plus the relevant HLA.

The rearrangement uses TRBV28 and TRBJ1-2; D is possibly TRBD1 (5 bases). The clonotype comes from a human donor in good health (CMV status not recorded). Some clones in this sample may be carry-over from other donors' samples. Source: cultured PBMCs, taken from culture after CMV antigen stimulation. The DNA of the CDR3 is TGTGCCAGCAGCTCCGACAGAGATGGCTACACCTTC. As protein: CASSSDRDGYTF.